This TCR beta chain came from a study of blood T cell repertoires in COVID-19. Study as a whole: The samples span acute and convalescent COVID-19 from the United States, Italy and Spain. From T cells, B-cell-depleted T cells, or PBMCs came the material, which was cDNA or gDNA.

Methods used by the authors: Estimation of nucleated cell counts relied on the amplification of reference gene primers. The protocol was immunoSEQ multiplex PCR, while the TCRdb copy is restricted to in-frame clones and leaves out a portion. That table is the source of V, J and clone size, and D and trimming were worked out from the DNA. The top ten hold 1% to 1.5% of the sample, which has over 65,000 clones, approximately 90% seen once. The CDR3 is made up of 16 amino acids. V shed 3 bases, J shed 7 bases, and the junction held 6 bases outside the gene matches. Germline CDR1 MNHEY, CDR2 SMNVEV (reference sequence).

What was sequenced was peripheral blood. The chain uses TRBV27 and TRBJ2-1, with 13 bases identical to TRBD2. The source is a woman in her sixties with acute or convalescent COVID-19. The CDR3 region is CASSFLGTSGKNEQFF. DNA of the CDR3: TGTGCCAGCAGTTTCCTTGGGACTAGCGGGAAGAATGAGCAGTTCTTC.